This TCR beta chain was profiled in a study of breast tumors, draining lymph nodes, adjacent tissues. This clonotype was detected only once. What it binds is unknown. An end of the junction does not agree with germline; a read error may underlie this. From the multiplex PCR reads, TCRdb called clonotypes with MiXCR, one entry per CDR3 protein. The sample carries over 250,000 distinct CDR3 sequences, 30% to 35% recorded once. Breast cancer patients provided tissue from their axillary draining lymph nodes. The study, taken as a whole, reports: Data fit most tumor T cells coming from lymph node, expanding in tumor. Compared with lymph nodes, tumors were less diverse; compared with nontumor tissue, more. Tumor T cell lymph node origin was a supported hypothesis, not proven.

The sequence was obtained from a female donor with breast cancer. Some clones in this sample may be carry-over from other donors' samples. The sample comprised axillary lymph node tissue.

Here the CDR3 DNA reads TGTGCCAGTAGTATTTCGTTTAGCACAGATACGCAGTATTTC. It translates to CASSISFSTDTQYF. The chain is built from TRBV19 and TRBJ2-3; the D is unclear. The germline V gene encodes CDR1 LNHDA and CDR2 SQIVND (reference sequence). The CDR3 covers 14 residues.